Listed below are T cell receptor beta chains from one sample, sequenced in a study of blood T cell repertoires in COVID-19. Measured with immunoSEQ multiplex PCR; TCRdb has only the in-frame clones, and not every one. The repertoire holds about 310,000 clones, with approximately 81% as singletons. Sequencing used PBMCs or T cells enriched from blood (not recorded which). These receptors were collected from a woman aged 25 to 39 who had been exposed to COVID-19. Both conserved end residues are part of each CDR3. A D gene is named only where the DNA matches it firmly. Not all rows give a size; the values are once, few, many and, for expanded clones, a class.

>.|.|TRBV5-6|TRBJ2-7
CASSRRTEPSYEQYF
TGTGCCAGCAGTCGACGGACAGAACCATCCTACGAGCAGTACTTC
>.|TRBD2|TRBV4-1|TRBJ2-1
CASSQGGLADYNEQFF
TGCGCCAGCAGCCAAGGTGGCCTAGCGGACTACAATGAGCAGTTCTTC
>.|TRBD1|TRBV10-2|TRBJ1-6
CASSDKTRTGRKNSPLHF
TGCGCCAGCAGTGACAAGACAAGGACAGGGCGGAAGAATTCACCCCTCCACTTT
>.|.|TRBV10-3|TRBJ1-2
CAISEGQSLAGGYTF
TGTGCCATCAGTGAGGGACAGTCCCTAGCCGGCGGCTACACCTTC
>few|TRBD1|TRBV19|TRBJ1-2
CASSIRDRGGYTF
TGTGCCAGTAGTATTCGAGACAGGGGTGGCTACACCTTC
>.|TRBD1|TRBV7-7|TRBJ2-5
CASSPTPGTAEETQYF
TGTGCTAGCAGCCCGACTCCCGGGACAGCCGAAGAGACCCAGTACTTC
>.|TRBD1|TRBV27|TRBJ1-1
CASSPGTGRGTEAFF
TGTGCCAGCAGTCCTGGGACAGGTCGGGGCACTGAAGCTTTCTTT
>.|TRBD1|TRBV7-6|TRBJ1-5
CASSLGSGGIQPQHF
TGTGCCAGCAGCTTAGGGTCAGGGGGCATTCAGCCCCAGCATTTT
>.|.|TRBV28|TRBJ1-1
CASSPTGLGSANTEAFF
TGTGCCAGCAGTCCCACGGGGTTAGGGTCGGCGAACACTGAAGCTTTCTTT
>.|.|TRBV13|TRBJ2-1
CASSRDFSSYNEQFF
TGTGCCAGCAGCAGGGACTTCAGCTCCTACAATGAGCAGTTCTTC
>.|TRBD1|TRBV19|TRBJ1-1
CASSRRTGKMRTEAFF
TGTGCCAGTAGTAGACGGACAGGGAAGATGAGGACTGAAGCTTTCTTT
>.|TRBD2|TRBV5-1|TRBJ2-7
CASSRRGGSGYEQYF
TGCGCCAGCAGCCGGCGGGGCGGGAGTGGCTACGAGCAGTACTTC
>.|.|TRBV9|TRBJ2-3
CASSPQGATSTDTQYF
TGTGCCAGCAGCCCTCAGGGTGCGACTAGCACAGATACGCAGTATTTT
>.|.|TRBV11-3|TRBJ2-7
CASSPPGSYEQYF
TGTGCCAGCTCCCCCCCGGGATCCTACGAGCAGTACTTC
>few|.|TRBV4-2|TRBJ1-2
CASSQPTLDTGYTF
TGTGCCAGCAGCCAACCCACCCTTGACACCGGCTACACCTTC
>.|TRBD1|TRBV18|TRBJ1-2
CASSRAVQGADGYTF
TGTGCCAGCTCCCGTGCCGTTCAGGGGGCGGATGGCTACACCTTC
>.|.|TRBV11-1|TRBJ2-1
CASSLDVRRDAQFF
TGTGCCAGCAGCTTAGATGTGCGGCGGGATGCGCAGTTCTTC
>.|TRBD1|TRBV9|TRBJ1-1
CASSTWDSPNTEAFF
TGTGCCAGCAGCACCTGGGACAGCCCTAACACTGAAGCTTTCTTT
>.|.|TRBV5-1|TRBJ2-1
CASSFQGRTNEQFF
TGCGCCAGCAGCTTCCAGGGCAGGACCAATGAGCAGTTCTTC
>.|.|TRBV5-1|TRBJ1-6
CASSPDSTDSIPLHF
TGCGCCAGCAGCCCCGACTCGACAGACAGTATTCCCCTCCACTTT
>.|.|TRBV5-1|TRBJ1-2
CASSLEAGSNYGYTF
TGCGCCAGCAGCTTGGAAGCGGGCTCTAACTATGGCTACACCTTC
>once|.|TRBV3-1/TRBV3-2|TRBJ1-1
CASSQDWVHATVGQMNTEAFF
TGTGCCAGCAGCCAAGACTGGGTTCACGCGACAGTAGGGCAGATGAACACTGAAGCTTTCTTT
>.|TRBD2|TRBV15|TRBJ2-2
CATSRSASGPQTLTGELFF
TGTGCCACCAGCCGGTCGGCTAGCGGCCCCCAAACCCTCACCGGGGAGCTGTTTTTT
>.|TRBD2|TRBV7-3|TRBJ2-3
CASSQGLAGDTQYF
TGTGCCAGCAGCCAAGGACTAGCGGGGGATACGCAGTATTTT
>.|.|TRBV4-1|TRBJ1-2
CASSNPTTTHYGYTF
TGCGCCAGCAGCAACCCGACAACCACCCACTATGGCTACACCTTC
>.|TRBD1|TRBV6-1|TRBJ1-1
CASSEAHGGTGIVAFF
TGTGCCAGCAGTGAAGCGCATGGAGGGACAGGGATTGTGGCTTTCTTT
>.|.|TRBV9|TRBJ2-2
CASGVGVGTGELFF
TGTGCCAGTGGGGTAGGGGTCGGCACCGGGGAGCTGTTTTTT
>.|TRBD2|TRBV6-5|TRBJ2-7
CASSFPGTSGPYEQYF
TGTGCCAGCAGTTTCCCTGGGACTAGCGGTCCCTACGAGCAGTACTTC
>.|TRBD1|TRBV10-3|TRBJ1-1
CAISDGGQGYSEAFF
TGTGCCATCAGTGATGGGGGACAGGGGTATTCTGAAGCTTTCTTT
>.|TRBD1|TRBV11-2|TRBJ1-6
CASSLNRGNSPLHF
TGTGCCAGCAGCTTGAACAGGGGCAATTCACCCCTCCACTTT
>.|.|TRBV6-5|TRBJ2-7
CASSYTPLPTYEQYF
TGTGCCAGCAGTTACACTCCGCTGCCTACCTACGAGCAGTACTTC
>.|TRBD2|TRBV19|TRBJ2-1
CASSIRQAGRTYNEQFF
TGTGCCAGTAGTATAAGGCAAGCGGGAAGGACATACAATGAGCAGTTCTTC
>.|TRBD2|TRBV14|TRBJ2-1
CASSHGRAGLYEQFF
TGTGCCAGCAGCCACGGGAGGGCCGGTCTCTATGAGCAGTTCTTC
>few|TRBD1|TRBV9|TRBJ1-6
CASSVLSGQGADSPLHF
TGTGCCAGCAGCGTTTTATCGGGACAGGGGGCGGATTCACCCCTCCACTTT
>.|.|TRBV5-1|TRBJ2-1
CASSGGGFYNEQFF
TGCGCCAGCTCTGGGGGGGGCTTCTACAATGAGCAGTTCTTC
>.|TRBD1|TRBV19|TRBJ2-7
CASSTRQGKAEQYF
TGTGCCAGTAGTACGAGACAGGGGAAGGCCGAGCAGTACTTC
>.|.|TRBV13|TRBJ2-5
CASRLQGFAETQYF
TGTGCCAGCAGGCTACAGGGTTTTGCAGAGACCCAGTACTTC
>.|TRBD1|TRBV27|TRBJ2-5
CASNRTGRETQYF
TGTGCCAGCAATCGGACAGGGCGAGAGACCCAGTACTTC
>.|.|TRBV30|TRBJ2-5
CAWSWGGGRETQYF
TGTGCCTGGAGTTGGGGGGGCGGCCGGGAGACCCAGTACTTC
>.|.|TRBV7-9|TRBJ2-1
CASSLGQQDNEQFF
TGTGCCAGCAGCTTAGGACAGCAGGACAATGAGCAGTTCTTC
>few|.|TRBV28|TRBJ2-6
CASSQMTDSSGANVLTF
TGTGCCAGCAGCCAGATGACAGATTCCTCTGGGGCCAACGTCCTGACTTTC
>once|TRBD1|TRBV27|TRBJ2-3
CASSLGQGSTDTQYF
TGTGCCAGCAGTCTCGGACAGGGGAGCACAGATACGCAGTATTTT
>.|TRBD1|TRBV5-1|TRBJ2-3
CASSSIGQGLTDTQYF
TGCGCCAGCAGTTCCATCGGACAGGGGTTGACAGATACGCAGTATTTT